This T cell receptor (beta chain) originates from a study of blood T cell repertoires in COVID-19. This clone was found a few times. Using immunoSEQ multiplex PCR, the repertoire was profiled, and TCRdb retains in-frame clones only, with some absent. The repertoire holds 40,000 to 60,000 clones, with approximately 84% as singletons. Trimming left V 1 base short and J 5 bases short, with 15 bases between. Germline CDR1 reads MGHRA; CDR2 reads YSYEKL. This CDR3 has 15 residues. The TCR was taken from a man in his fifties or sixties with active COVID-19. Sequencing was carried out using peripheral blood. The chain uses TRBV4-1 and TRBJ2-7; D perhaps matches TRBD2 (6 bases). CDR3 in DNA: TGCGCCAGCAGCCAAGTGGGGGGTACAAGTAACGAGCAGTACTTC. This sequence encodes CASSQVGGTSNEQYF.